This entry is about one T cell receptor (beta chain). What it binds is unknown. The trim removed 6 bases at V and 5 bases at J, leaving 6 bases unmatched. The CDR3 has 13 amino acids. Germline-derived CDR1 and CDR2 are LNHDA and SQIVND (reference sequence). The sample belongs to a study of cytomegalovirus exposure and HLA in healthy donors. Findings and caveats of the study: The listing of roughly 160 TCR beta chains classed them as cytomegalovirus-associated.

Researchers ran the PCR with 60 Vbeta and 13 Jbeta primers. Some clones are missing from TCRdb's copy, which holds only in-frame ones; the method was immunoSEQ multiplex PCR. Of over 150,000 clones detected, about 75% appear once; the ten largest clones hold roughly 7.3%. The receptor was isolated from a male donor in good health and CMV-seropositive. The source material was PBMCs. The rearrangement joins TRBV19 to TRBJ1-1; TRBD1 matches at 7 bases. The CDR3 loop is CASSQGQQTEAFF. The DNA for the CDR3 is TGTGCCAGTAGCCAGGGACAGCAAACTGAAGCTTTCTTT.